The 15 T cell receptor beta chains in this list originate from one sample, sequenced in a study of T cells in localized non-small cell lung cancer. The table came from immunoSEQ multiplex PCR; TCRdb's copy has only in-frame clones and leaves some out. The data show tens of thousands of clones, 85% to 90% seen once. This specimen was peripheral blood, taken before any cancer treatment. These receptors were obtained from a woman between 35 and 70 years old with stage I lung adenocarcinoma.

This chain connects TRBV28 to TRBJ2-4; D might be TRBD1 or TRBD2, each matching 5 bases. V was trimmed by 1 base and J by 4 bases, leaving 20 bases between them. This CDR3 region has 18 residues. Germline V CDR1 and CDR2: MDHEN, SYDVKM. The CDR3: CASSLFLAGPLAKNIQYF. CDR3 bases: TGTGCCAGCAGTTTATTCTTGGCAGGGCCGCTAGCTAAAAACATTCAGTACTTC.

The J gene is TRBJ2-1, the V gene TRBV5-1; D gene uncertain. Germline V gene sequence: CDR1 SGHRS, CDR2 YFSETQ. This CDR3 spans 13 amino acids. V lost 1 base to trimming and J lost 6 bases, with 8 bases between them. CDR3 nucleotides: TGCGCCAGCAGCTTGCCACTCCCCAATGAGCAGTTCTTC. It is translated as CASSLPLPNEQFF.

The genes are TRBV19 and TRBJ1-1; D unresolved. V lost 4 bases, J lost 2 bases, and 5 bases lay in between. CDR1 and CDR2 from the germline V gene are LNHDA and SQIVND (reference sequence). The CDR3 contains 12 residues. The CDR3 loop reads CASSRPNTEAFF. The DNA for the CDR3 is TGTGCCAGTAGTAGACCTAACACTGAAGCTTTCTTT.

The rearrangement links TRBV6-6 to TRBJ1-6, with 7 bases identical to TRBD1. V lost 5 bases and J lost 7; bases outside the gene matches: 8. Germline V gives CDR1 MNHNY, CDR2 SVGAGI (reference sequence). The CDR3 is made up of 15 amino acids. The CDR3 spells CASSLTGARNSPLHF. DNA for the CDR3: TGTGCCAGCAGTCTAACAGGGGCCCGAAATTCACCCCTCCACTTT.

This clone was found a few times. This chain uses TRBV6-5 with TRBJ2-7; D may be TRBD1 (6 bases). CDR1 and CDR2 (germline): MNHEY, SVGAGI. This CDR3 spans 14 amino acids. The V end was cut by 6 bases, the J end by 0 bases, with 12 bases between. The CDR3 DNA follows: TGTGCCAGCAGCCCAGACAGGAGCTCCTACGAGCAGTACTTC. Translated: CASSPDRSSYEQYF.

This chain connects TRBV20-1 to TRBJ1-1; 8 bases fit TRBD1. V was pared by 8 bases and J by 11 bases, with 10 bases of the junction left unmatched. CDR1 is DFQATT and CDR2 is SNEGSKA in the germline V gene (reference sequence). There are 11 residues in the CDR3. CDR3 sequence reads: CSSDRARVAFF. CDR3 sequence (DNA): TGCAGTTCGGACAGGGCGAGGGTTGCTTTCTTT.

The CDR3 nucleotides read TGTGCCAGCAGCAAAAACGGGGTCTCCGCTAACTATGGCTACACCTTC. It translates to CASSKNGVSANYGYTF. This sequence joins TRBV7-2 and TRBJ1-2; no clear D. Trimming cost V 5 bases and J 0 bases, with 16 bases left between them. CDR1 is SGHTA, CDR2 FQGNSA, per germline. The CDR3 totals 16 residues.

This chain links TRBV6-5 with TRBJ1-1; D unclear. Germline CDR1 MNHEY, CDR2 SVGAGI. This CDR3 has 14 amino acids. V was clipped by 5 bases and J by 6 bases, with 16 bases between them. The DNA for the CDR3 is TGTGCCAGCAGTGAAATTAAGAAGGAGGCTGAAGCTTTCTTT. This encodes CASSEIKKEAEAFF.

This chain links TRBV6-1 with TRBJ2-7; D not resolved. V lost 0 bases, J lost 1 base, and 10 bases lay in between. The CDR3 totals 15 residues. Germline values: CDR1 MNHNS, CDR2 SASEGT. CDR3 sequence (DNA): TGTGCCAGCAGTGAAGCGCCGAGTCAGTCCTACGAGCAGTACTTC. This sequence encodes CASSEAPSQSYEQYF.

The V call is TRBV28, the J call TRBJ1-5, with D perhaps matching TRBD1 (5 bases). This CDR3 contains 12 residues. Per the germline V gene, CDR1 is MDHEN and CDR2 is SYDVKM. The CDR3 loop reads CASGGGNQPQHF. CDR3 DNA: TGTGCGAGCGGGGGGGGTAATCAGCCCCAGCATTTT.

The chain joins TRBV30 to TRBJ1-1, with D possibly matching TRBD1 (6 bases). Germline CDR1 and CDR2: GTSNPN and SVGIG (reference sequence). The CDR3 totals 12 residues. V lost 5 bases, J lost 6 bases, and 13 bases lay in between. CDR3 residues: CAWEDGGSEAFF. The CDR3 DNA sequence: TGTGCCTGGGAGGATGGGGGCTCTGAAGCTTTCTTT.

The V and J genes are TRBV19 and TRBJ1-5; D is unresolved. CDR3 length: 12 amino acids. V dropped 6 bases and J dropped 4 bases, with 7 bases sitting between them. From germline, CDR1 is LNHDA and CDR2 SQIVND (reference sequence). Written as DNA, the CDR3 is TGTGCCAGTAGGAGTCGAAATCAGCCCCAGCATTTT. It encodes CASRSRNQPQHF.

This chain connects TRBV25-1 to TRBJ1-5; unclear D gene. Trimming left V 1 base short and J 3 bases short, with 13 bases between. The length of the CDR3 is 16 residues. Germline V gives CDR1 MGHDK, CDR2 SYGVNS. CDR3 nucleotides: TGTGCCAGCAGTGAATCAGGTCGGGGTTTCAATCAGCCCCAGCATTTT. Translating gives CASSESGRGFNQPQHF.

V usage is TRBV28 and J usage is TRBJ1-2, with 8 bases aligning to TRBD1. Germline loops: CDR1 MDHEN, CDR2 SYDVKM. The V segment lost 4 bases and the J segment 4 bases; nucleotides outside the gene matches: 5. CDR3 size: 14 residues. The CDR3: CASSSSGTGYGYTF. CDR3 nucleotide sequence: TGTGCCAGCAGTTCCTCCGGGACAGGCTATGGCTACACCTTC.

The V call is TRBV10-1, the J call TRBJ2-2; 13 nucleotides agree with TRBD2. The germline CDR1 and CDR2 sequences are WNHNN and SYGVQD (reference sequence). V shed 4 bases and J 0 bases; nucleotides not matched to a gene: 17. The CDR3 is made up of 22 amino acids. The CDR3 sequence: CASSAGETSGRPRDTNTGELFF. CDR3 DNA: TGCGCCAGCAGTGCGGGAGAGACTAGCGGGAGGCCAAGAGATACGAACACCGGGGAGCTGTTTTTT.